Listed below are T cell receptor beta chains from one sample, sequenced in a study of CD8+ T cells in alopecia areata. Method: immunoSEQ multiplex PCR; TCRdb's copy keeps in-frame clones and lacks some. The table records 140,000 or so clones, about two thirds of them present only once. Sequencing was carried out using CD8+ T cells sorted from blood. The source of these receptors is a human donor in good health. Each CDR3 is given with its conserved first and last residue. Each record gives: J gene, clone size, CDR3 length, V gene, D gene, CDR3 DNA, CDR3 protein. The D gene is left open where the match is weak. A row's size may be missing; if present it is once, few, many or a size class.

J gene: TRBJ2-7; clone size: -; CDR3 length: 12; V gene: TRBV2; D gene: -; CDR3 DNA: TGTGCCAGCAGTGGAGGCTCGTACGAGCAGTACTTC; CDR3 protein: CASSGGSYEQYF
J gene: TRBJ2-7; clone size: few; CDR3 length: 11; V gene: TRBV29-1; D gene: -; CDR3 DNA: TGCAGCGTTGGCCTTACCTACGAGCAGTACTTC; CDR3 protein: CSVGLTYEQYF
J gene: TRBJ2-1; clone size: -; CDR3 length: 16; V gene: TRBV19; D gene: -; CDR3 DNA: TGTGCCAGTAGGATAGGGGTAGGGACCCCCGGGAATGAGCAGTTCTTC; CDR3 protein: CASRIGVGTPGNEQFF
J gene: TRBJ2-6; clone size: -; CDR3 length: 13; V gene: TRBV7-9; D gene: -; CDR3 DNA: TGTGCCATCGAGAACCCTGGGGCCAACGTCCTGACTTTC; CDR3 protein: CAIENPGANVLTF
J gene: TRBJ1-2; clone size: -; CDR3 length: 12; V gene: TRBV30; D gene: -; CDR3 DNA: TGTGCCTGCAGAGGACGCTCCTATGGCTACACCTTC; CDR3 protein: CACRGRSYGYTF
J gene: TRBJ2-1; clone size: -; CDR3 length: 14; V gene: TRBV25-1; D gene: -; CDR3 DNA: TGTGCCAGCAGTGAAGAACGCAGGCCGCCAGGACAGTTCTTC; CDR3 protein: CASSEERRPPGQFF
J gene: TRBJ1-4; clone size: -; CDR3 length: 15; V gene: TRBV4-1; D gene: TRBD1; CDR3 DNA: TGCGCCAGCAGCAAGGGGGCACCGACTAATGAAAAACTGTTTTTT; CDR3 protein: CASSKGAPTNEKLFF
J gene: TRBJ1-5; clone size: few; CDR3 length: 11; V gene: TRBV28; D gene: -; CDR3 DNA: TGTGCCAGCAGTCGAAACCAGCCCCAGCATTTT; CDR3 protein: CASSRNQPQHF
J gene: TRBJ1-1; clone size: few; CDR3 length: 15; V gene: TRBV19; D gene: -; CDR3 DNA: TGTGCCAGTATAGCCGGGGAGGGAGGGTCTACTGAAGCTTTCTTT; CDR3 protein: CASIAGEGGSTEAFF
J gene: TRBJ1-2; clone size: -; CDR3 length: 14; V gene: TRBV10-3; D gene: TRBD1; CDR3 DNA: TGTGCCATCACCCGGACAGGGGGGAACTATGGCTACACCTTC; CDR3 protein: CAITRTGGNYGYTF